The 7 T cell receptor beta chains listed next were all sequenced from one sample in a study of human T cells and chemical hapten exposure. TCRdb redid the calling of the RACE reads with MiXCR, one entry per CDR3 protein. Among some 100,000 distinct CDR3 sequences listed, more than 7% were seen once. This sample's time point: patch test 2, 6 weeks after DPC sensitization. As for treatment: therapeutic diphenylcyclopropenone sensitization with weekly scalp DPC. The sequencing here drew on whole blood, taken in connection with sensitization to the hapten diphenylcyclopropenone (DPC). The receptors originated from a woman in her thirties or forties with alopecia areata. Some clones in this sample may be carry-over from other donors' samples.

This clonotype has just a few counts. The V gene is TRBV2, the J gene TRBJ2-4; 12 positions agree with TRBD1. The length of the CDR3 is 18 residues. Unmatched junction bases numbered 11, after V lost 7 bases and J lost 1 base. Germline CDR1 and CDR2: SNHLY and FYNNEI. CDR3 DNA sequence: TGTGCCAGCAACCCCGGGACAGGGGGCAAGCTGGCCAAAAACATTCAGTACTTC. This translates into CASNPGTGGKLAKNIQYF.

This clonotype was picked up many times. The genes are TRBV4-2 and TRBJ1-5; D unresolved. The CDR3 length is 14 residues. Germline V gene lookup returns CDR1 LGHNA and CDR2 YNFKEQ. Deletions cut 0 bases from V and 1 base from J, with 4 bases between. This CDR3 reads CASSQDASNQPQHF. In nucleotides, the CDR3 is TGTGCCAGCAGCCAAGATGCGAGCAATCAGCCCCAGCATTTT.

This clonotype was seen a handful of times. The chain carries TRBV20-1 and TRBJ2-7, with 7 bases matching TRBD2. V was pared by 2 bases and J by 4 bases, with 8 bases of the junction left unmatched. Germline V CDR1 and CDR2: DFQATT, SNEGSKA (reference sequence). CDR3 length equals 14 residues. The CDR3 sequence is CSARPWEGIYEQYF. The CDR3 DNA sequence: TGCAGTGCTAGACCCTGGGAGGGCATTTACGAGCAGTACTTC.

This clonotype has a count of ten or more. V usage is TRBV29-1 and J usage is TRBJ2-7, with D possibly called TRBD1 or TRBD2 (6 bases each). CDR1 SQVTM and CDR2 ANQGSEA come from the germline V gene. This CDR3 is built from 12 residues. Trimming shortened V by 4 bases and J by 5 bases, and 12 bases separated the two germline ends. CDR3 in amino acids: CSVARGGHEQYF. The CDR3 DNA sequence: TGCAGCGTTGCCAGGGGAGGCCACGAGCAGTACTTC.

There are many counts of this clonotype. The chain recombines TRBV7-3 with TRBJ2-3; the match to TRBD1 covers 10 bases. V shed 5 bases, J shed 9 bases, and the junction held 11 bases outside the gene matches. The CDR3 has 15 residues. The germline CDR1 and CDR2 sequences are SGHTA and FQGTGA. The CDR3 sequence: CASSQGQGSFDTQYF. CDR3 in DNA: TGTGCCAGCAGCCAGGGACAGGGGAGTTTTGACACGCAGTATTTT.

The table lists this clonotype with many counts. This chain uses TRBV7-9 with TRBJ2-7; no clear D gene. Per germline, CDR1 SEHNR and CDR2 FQNEAQ (reference sequence). The V end lost 1 base, the J end lost 5 bases, and 12 bases lay between the germline ends. This CDR3 contains 14 residues. In nucleotides, the CDR3 is TGTGCCAGCAGCTTAGGGGGAATCATGGACGAGCAGTACTTC. Translated, it gives CASSLGGIMDEQYF.

This clonotype was recorded a few times. The chain recombines TRBV11-2 with TRBJ2-1, with D possibly TRBD1 on 5 matching bases. Germline V lookup: CDR1 SGHAT, CDR2 FQNNGV. This CDR3 spans 12 amino acids. V lost 2 bases to trimming and J lost 13 bases, with 12 bases between them. CDR3 sequence reads: CASSLIQGHQFF. CDR3 DNA: TGTGCCAGCAGCTTAATCCAGGGTCACCAGTTCTTC.